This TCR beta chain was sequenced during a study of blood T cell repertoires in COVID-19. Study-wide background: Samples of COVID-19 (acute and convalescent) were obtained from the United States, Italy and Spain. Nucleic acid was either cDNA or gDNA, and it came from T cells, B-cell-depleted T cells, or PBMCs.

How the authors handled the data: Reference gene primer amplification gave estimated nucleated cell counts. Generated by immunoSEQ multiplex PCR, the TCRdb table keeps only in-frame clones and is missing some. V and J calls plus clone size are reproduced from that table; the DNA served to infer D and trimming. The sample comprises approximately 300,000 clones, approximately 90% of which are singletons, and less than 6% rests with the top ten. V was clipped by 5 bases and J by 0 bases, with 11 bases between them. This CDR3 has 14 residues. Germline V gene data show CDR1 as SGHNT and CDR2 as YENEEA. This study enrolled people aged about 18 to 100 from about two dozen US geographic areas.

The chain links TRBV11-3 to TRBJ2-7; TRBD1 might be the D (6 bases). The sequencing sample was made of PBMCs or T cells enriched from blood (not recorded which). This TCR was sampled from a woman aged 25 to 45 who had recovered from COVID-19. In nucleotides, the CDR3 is TGTGCCAGCAGCCCCACAGGGAGCTCCTACGAGCAGTACTTC. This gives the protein CASSPTGSSYEQYF.